This T cell receptor (beta chain) was identified in a study of HIV-infected patients and healthy controls. The CDR3 extends over 17 amino acids. Germline-derived CDR1 and CDR2 are DFQATT and SNEGSKA (reference sequence). Trimming at V came to 5 bases and at J to 1 base, leaving 16 bases not matched to a gene. cDNA was made from approximately 0.55 ug RNA using alpha and beta constant primers. Separate chain-specific third strand synthesis with multiplexing indices produced the alpha and beta libraries. TCRdb reanalysed the 5' RACE reads using MiXCR and keeps one entry per CDR3 protein. The sample lists 5,300 or so distinct CDR3 sequences; 8.8% were seen once. A word on this clonotype: A much larger clone is a single base away; this may be a read error.

Follow-up blood was drawn about 14 weeks, roughly three months, after antiretroviral therapy began. The repertoire came from unfractionated whole blood and reflected all unsorted peripheral T cells. The sequencing here drew on blood, taken during antiretroviral therapy. This receptor was identified in an adult with HIV infection. The rearrangement joins TRBV20-1 to TRBJ2-7; 8 bases map to TRBD2. CDR3 sequence: CSAVGTSGGVGSYEQYF. The CDR3 region has the DNA TGCAGTGCTGTCGGGACTAGTGGTGGCGTGGGGTCCTACGAGCAGTACTTC.